Listed below are T cell receptor beta chains from one sample, sequenced in a study of type 1 regulatory T cells. MiXCR, applied by TCRdb to the reads, yields one record per CDR3 protein. Seen here are about 15,000 distinct CDR3 sequences, roughly an eighth observed once, and the top ten hold 15%. No antigens are known for them. What was sequenced was cultured T cells, either the whole culture or a sorted T cell fraction (not recorded which). Receptors originate from a human donor in good health. The CDR3 runs from the conserved cysteine through the conserved F or W. The D gene is left open where the match is weak. For some rows the clone size is stated as once, few or many, or as a class when expanded; others skip it.

cdr3_nt cdr3_aa j_call clone_size d_call cdr3_length v_call
TGTGCCAGCAGTTTATTGAATCAGCCCCAGCATTTT CASSLLNQPQHF TRBJ1-5 many - 12 TRBV12-3/TRBV12-4
TGTGCCAGCAGCCAAAACCCCGGGGAGCAGTACTTC CASSQNPGEQYF TRBJ2-7 many - 12 TRBV3-1
TGCGCCAGCAGCTTGGCCGTCGGGAACACCGGGGAGCTGTTTTTT CASSLAVGNTGELFF TRBJ2-2 many - 15 TRBV5-1
TGCGCCAGCAGCTCAGACGGGCAGGGAGTCCACGAGCAGTACTTC CASSSDGQGVHEQYF TRBJ2-7 medium-sized - 15 TRBV5-1
TGTGCCAGCAGCTTGGGGCTATCGACCCCTACAGATACGCAGTATTTT CASSLGLSTPTDTQYF TRBJ2-3 few - 16 TRBV5-4
TGCAGTGCTAGCAGACAGGTCTCCTACGAGCAGTACTTC CSASRQVSYEQYF TRBJ2-7 few - 13 TRBV20-1
TGTGCCAGCACTGGGTCCACAGATACGCAGTATTTT CASTGSTDTQYF TRBJ2-3 many - 12 TRBV6-1
TGTGCCAGCAGCTTCCGATGGAACACTGAAGCTTTCTTT CASSFRWNTEAFF TRBJ1-1 - - 13 TRBV5-4
TGTGCCAGCAGCTGGGCGGGCGGGAGAAACCCAGAGACCCAGTACTTC CASSWAGGRNPETQYF TRBJ2-5 - TRBD2 16 TRBV7-2
TGCGCCAGCACCCTAGGACAGGGCCCCTACAATGAGCAGTTCTTC CASTLGQGPYNEQFF TRBJ2-1 many TRBD1 15 TRBV5-1
TGTGCCAGCAGTCCCCTCAGGGTGTACGAGCAGTACTTC CASSPLRVYEQYF TRBJ2-7 few - 13 TRBV2
TGTGCCAGCAGCCAAGATGGGGCGGGAGGTACAGATACGCAGTATTTT CASSQDGAGGTDTQYF TRBJ2-3 - TRBD2 16 TRBV3-1
TGCAGTGCTAGAGAGGGGTATGGTGGAAACACCATATATTTT CSAREGYGGNTIYF TRBJ1-3 many - 14 TRBV20-1
TGTGCCAGCAGGCGCACCTATAACTATGGCTACACCTTC CASRRTYNYGYTF TRBJ1-2 many - 13 TRBV12-3/TRBV12-4
TGTGCCAGCAGCCAAGATCAAATCCAGCGGGAAACCTATTTT CASSQDQIQRETYF TRBJ2-3 many TRBD2 14 TRBV3-1
TGTGCCAGCAGTCCTGGACTAGAGAGGACCCAGTACTTC CASSPGLERTQYF TRBJ2-5 many TRBD2 13 TRBV27
TGTGCCAGCAGCTTAGATCCGATGGAGACCCAGTACTTC CASSLDPMETQYF TRBJ2-5 many - 13 TRBV7-2
TGCAGCGTTGAAGGTGGGGCGGATACGCAGTATTTT CSVEGGADTQYF TRBJ2-3 many - 12 TRBV29-1
TGCGCCAGCAGCTTGGCCAGCGGGAGGTACGAGCAGTACTTC CASSLASGRYEQYF TRBJ2-7 - TRBD2 14 TRBV5-1
TGTGCCAGCAGCGTAATAGGACAGGGGAAATTTGAGGAGCTGTTTTTT CASSVIGQGKFEELFF TRBJ2-2 few TRBD1 16 TRBV9
TGTGCCAGCAGACGGGACTTCTCCTCCTACGAGCAGTACTTC CASRRDFSSYEQYF TRBJ2-7 many - 14 TRBV27
TGCGCCAGCAGCTCGTTAGCGGGCCAAGAGACCCAGTACTTC CASSSLAGQETQYF TRBJ2-5 many TRBD2 14 TRBV5-1
TGCAGTGGGGGGGGGGCCACAGATACGCAGTATTTT CSGGGATDTQYF TRBJ2-3 many - 12 TRBV20-1
TGCAGTGCCGGACTAGCGGGAGCTAGGAGTAATGAGCAGTTCTTC CSAGLAGARSNEQFF TRBJ2-1 - TRBD2 15 TRBV20-1
TGTGCCAGCAGCAGACAGGGTGTCGAGGAGCAGTACTTC CASSRQGVEEQYF TRBJ2-7 medium-sized TRBD1 13 TRBV3-1
TGTGCCAGCAGCCAAGTCCGACAGGCCTCCTCGTTGGAGACCCAGTACTTC CASSQVRQASSLETQYF TRBJ2-5 many - 17 TRBV3-1
TGCAGTGGGGTTAGCGGGAACAGCCAAGAGACCCAGTACTTC CSGVSGNSQETQYF TRBJ2-5 - TRBD2 14 TRBV20-1
TGCGCCAGCAGCTCCAAGGTGGGGCCTTACAATGAGCAGTTCTTC CASSSKVGPYNEQFF TRBJ2-1 many - 15 TRBV5-1
TGTGCCAGCAGCTTACTAGGCGCTAGCGGACGATATACGCAGTATTTT CASSLLGASGRYTQYF TRBJ2-3 few TRBD2 16 TRBV7-2
TGTGCCAGTCATGATAGCTCTGGGGCCAACGTCCTGACTTTC CASHDSSGANVLTF TRBJ2-6 medium-sized - 14 TRBV19
TGCGCCAGCAGCCAATCCGGGACAGGGCTTTTGGAGACCCAGTACTTC CASSQSGTGLLETQYF TRBJ2-5 medium-sized TRBD1 16 TRBV5-1
TGCGCCAGCAGCTTCGGGACGGGACTACAAGAGACCCAGTACTTC CASSFGTGLQETQYF TRBJ2-5 many TRBD2 15 TRBV5-1
TGCGCCAGCAGCTTGCGAAGTGCTGGGGTTGAGACCCAGTACTTC CASSLRSAGVETQYF TRBJ2-5 many - 15 TRBV5-1
TGCGCCAGCAGTCCTGCAACTAATGAAAAACTGTTTTTT CASSPATNEKLFF TRBJ1-4 - - 13 TRBV5-1
TGCGCCAGCAAGCCCTACGGACTAGCGGGAGTCCACGAGCAGTACTTC CASKPYGLAGVHEQYF TRBJ2-7 - TRBD2 16 TRBV5-1
TGTGCCAGCTCACCTCTGGCGAGCTCCTACGAGCAGTACTTC CASSPLASSYEQYF TRBJ2-7 - - 14 TRBV18
TGTGCCAGCTCACCACTTGACTGGCAAGAGACCCAGTACTTC CASSPLDWQETQYF TRBJ2-5 few - 14 TRBV18
TGTGCCAGCAGAGGGCAGAATAATTCACCCCTCCACTTT CASRGQNNSPLHF TRBJ1-6 - - 13 TRBV4-2
TGTGCTAGTGGTTTGAGGCAGACCTACGAGCAGTACTTC CASGLRQTYEQYF TRBJ2-7 few - 13 TRBV12-5
TGCGCCAGCAGCTTAAGCGGGACCTACAATGAGCAGTTCTTC CASSLSGTYNEQFF TRBJ2-1 - TRBD2 14 TRBV5-1
TGCAGTGCTAGGGGGCCCTTGAACACTGAAGCTTTCTTT CSARGPLNTEAFF TRBJ1-1 many - 13 TRBV20-1
TGTGCCATCAGTGAGGGACAGGGGAGCTATGGCTACACCTTC CAISEGQGSYGYTF TRBJ1-2 many TRBD1 14 TRBV10-3
TGTGCCAGCAGCTTAAGGCTAGCGGGGCTATCCTACGAGCAGTACTTC CASSLRLAGLSYEQYF TRBJ2-7 - TRBD2 16 TRBV7-2
TGTGCCAGCTCGCCTGGGACTAGCAGGGAGCAGTTCTTC CASSPGTSREQFF TRBJ2-1 few TRBD2 13 TRBV18
TGCGCCAGCAGCGCTAACGAGGGTGCTACCGGGGAGCTGTTTTTT CASSANEGATGELFF TRBJ2-2 many - 15 TRBV5-1
TGTGCCTGGTCCAGGCAAGGAAACACTGAAGCTTTCTTT CAWSRQGNTEAFF TRBJ1-1 - - 13 TRBV30
TGTGCCAGCAGCGCCACCTTGAACACTGAAGCTTTCTTT CASSATLNTEAFF TRBJ1-1 many - 13 TRBV11-2
TGCGCCAGCAGTATGGCGGTTACAACTTACGAGCAGTACTTC CASSMAVTTYEQYF TRBJ2-7 - - 14 TRBV5-1
TGTGCCAGCAGTGGTGGAGCGAGGGGCACTGAAGCTTTCTTT CASSGGARGTEAFF TRBJ1-1 medium-sized - 14 TRBV12-3/TRBV12-4
TGTGCCACCAGTGACACACAGCAGTATTTT CATSDTQQYF TRBJ2-3 many - 10 TRBV24-1
TGCAGTGCCTTCCGGGGAGGTAGTCAGCCCCAGCATTTT CSAFRGGSQPQHF TRBJ1-5 many - 13 TRBV20-1
TGTGCCAGCACTTCACGGGAGGGTAGCGGGGAGACCCAGTACTTC CASTSREGSGETQYF TRBJ2-5 - TRBD2 15 TRBV2
TGTGCCAGCAATAGTAGGGGCACTGAAGCTTTCTTT CASNSRGTEAFF TRBJ1-1 - - 12 TRBV12-3/TRBV12-4